The rows below give T cell receptor beta chains drawn from one sample of a study of blood T cell repertoires in COVID-19. The protocol was immunoSEQ multiplex PCR, while the TCRdb copy is restricted to in-frame clones and leaves out a portion. The repertoire includes around 140,000 clones, roughly 84% of them detected once, and approximately 5% sits in the top ten. Sequencing was done on a sample of peripheral blood. These receptors originate from a human donor in a cohort sampled during active COVID-19. Each CDR3 is given with its conserved first and last residue. D genes are given only for firm matches. The listing skips clone size in some rows; elsewhere it reads once, few, many or a size class.

- | - | TRBJ1-1 | TRBV5-4 | TGTGCCAGCAGCTTGGTAGACAAGGACACTGAAGCTTTCTTT | CASSLVDKDTEAFF
- | - | TRBJ1-6 | TRBV6-6 | TGTGCCAGCAGTGCCATTCAGGCTAATTCACCCCTCCACTTT | CASSAIQANSPLHF
- | TRBD2 | TRBJ2-5 | TRBV14 | TGTGCCAGCAGCGTAATCACCGGGGGGGAAGAGACCCAGTACTTC | CASSVITGGEETQYF
- | - | TRBJ1-2 | TRBV19 | TGTGCCAGTAGTATAGGGCAGTCTAACTATGGCTACACCTTC | CASSIGQSNYGYTF
once | - | TRBJ1-3 | TRBV5-8 | TGTGCCAGCAGCTTGCGGGAGTCCTCTGGAAACACCATATATTTT | CASSLRESSGNTIYF
- | - | TRBJ1-3 | TRBV29-1 | TGCAGCGCACAGGGTTTTGGAGACACCATATATTTT | CSAQGFGDTIYF
once | TRBD2 | TRBJ2-3 | TRBV2 | TGTGCCAGCAGAGAGCGGGGGGGCACAGATACGCAGTATTTT | CASRERGGTDTQYF
- | TRBD1 | TRBJ1-2 | TRBV6-5 | TGTGCGACGGGACAGAACTATGGCTACACCTTC | CATGQNYGYTF
- | - | TRBJ1-3 | TRBV2 | TGTGCCAGCAGTGGCTACAGGGATTCTGGAAACACCATATATTTT | CASSGYRDSGNTIYF
- | - | TRBJ2-6 | TRBV12-3/TRBV12-4 | TGTGCCAGCAGTAGGAGTGGGGCCAACGTCCTGACTTTC | CASSRSGANVLTF
- | - | TRBJ1-1 | TRBV29-1 | TGCAGCGTTGAAGCGATGGAACTTTGGGGGGTAACTGAAGCTTTCTTT | CSVEAMELWGVTEAFF
- | TRBD1 | TRBJ2-3 | TRBV15 | TGTGCCACCAGCAGAGGGGACAGGGTGACAGATACGCAGTATTTT | CATSRGDRVTDTQYF
- | TRBD2 | TRBJ2-3 | TRBV9 | TGTGCCAGCAGCGTCAACGGGGGGAACACAGATACGCAGTATTTT | CASSVNGGNTDTQYF
few | - | TRBJ1-6 | TRBV28 | TGTGCCAGCACCGACAGTTTTCATAATTCACCCCTCCACTTT | CASTDSFHNSPLHF
- | TRBD1 | TRBJ1-5 | TRBV5-8 | TGTGCCAGCAGCTTCGGCAGGGGGAATCAGCCCCAGCATTTT | CASSFGRGNQPQHF
- | TRBD1 | TRBJ2-5 | TRBV2 | TGTGCCAGCAGTTACTTAGCAGGGGGCCAAGAGACCCAGTACTTC | CASSYLAGGQETQYF
- | TRBD2 | TRBJ2-3 | TRBV5-1 | TGCGCCAGCAGCTCCCGGCCGGGGGGTCAGACAGATACGCAGTATTTT | CASSSRPGGQTDTQYF
- | - | TRBJ1-4 | TRBV5-1 | TGCGCCAGCAGCCGGGGAAGCGATGAAAAACTGTTTTTT | CASSRGSDEKLFF
- | - | TRBJ2-2 | TRBV30 | TGTGCCTGGAGTCCCGGCGGAGGGAGCAACACCGGGGAGCTGTTTTTT | CAWSPGGGSNTGELFF
- | - | TRBJ1-6 | TRBV3-1/TRBV3-2 | TGTGCCAGCAGCCCCACGGGGGGCGATCATTCACCCCTCCACTTT | CASSPTGGDHSPLHF
few | TRBD1 | TRBJ1-6 | TRBV3-1/TRBV3-2 | TGTGCCAGCAGCCCGGGACAGGGGAAAGGATCACCCCTCCACTTT | CASSPGQGKGSPLHF
- | - | TRBJ1-2 | TRBV27 | TGTGCCAGCAGTTTATCGAGGGAGGGAGGCTACACCTTC | CASSLSREGGYTF
- | - | TRBJ2-1 | TRBV21-1 | TGTGCCAGCAGCAAAGAGAGGACTAGAAGAAATGAGCAGTTCTTC | CASSKERTRRNEQFF
- | - | TRBJ1-1 | TRBV29-1 | TGCAGCGTTGGAGGTGGGGAAGCTTTCTTT | CSVGGGEAFF
- | - | TRBJ1-1 | TRBV6-5 | TGTGCCAGCAGCGGCAGGGGTGTGAACACTGAAGCTTTCTTT | CASSGRGVNTEAFF
- | TRBD1 | TRBJ2-7 | TRBV5-1 | TGCGCCAGCAGCTTGGGGGGACAGGGGAACGAGCAGTACTTC | CASSLGGQGNEQYF
- | TRBD2 | TRBJ2-3 | TRBV6-1 | TGTGCCAGCAGTGAAGTAGATAGCGGGGGATTAGATACGCAGTATTTT | CASSEVDSGGLDTQYF
- | - | TRBJ2-3 | TRBV5-4 | TGTGCCAGCAGCTTAGGGGGAGGGGCCACAGATACGCAGTATTTT | CASSLGGGATDTQYF
- | - | TRBJ1-1 | TRBV27 | TGTGCCAGCAGTTTATGGCAGGGTTCTGAAGCTTTCTTT | CASSLWQGSEAFF
- | TRBD1 | TRBJ2-2 | TRBV2 | TGTGCCAGCAGTGGGGACAGCCCCGGGGAGCTGTTTTTT | CASSGDSPGELFF
- | TRBD2 | TRBJ2-5 | TRBV3-1/TRBV3-2 | TGTGCCAGCAGCAAAAGACTCCAGAGAGCGGCTAGCGGGGGGTCTGTTGGGGAGACCCAGTACTTC | CASSKRLQRAASGGSVGETQYF
once | - | TRBJ2-1 | TRBV14 | TGTGCCAGCCCACTTTCGGCGGAGGGTAATAATGGCGAGCAGTTCTTC | CASPLSAEGNNGEQFF
- | - | TRBJ2-2 | TRBV4-2 | TGTGCCAGCAGCCAAGATGTCACGGGATTCGTACCCCGCGCGAACACCGGGGAGCTGTTTTTT | CASSQDVTGFVPRANTGELFF
- | - | TRBJ1-5 | TRBV6-5 | TGTGCCAGCCGGCCTCCGGGCAGGGGTAATCAGCCCCAGCATTTT | CASRPPGRGNQPQHF
- | TRBD2 | TRBJ2-3 | TRBV6-2/TRBV6-3 | TGTGCCAGCAGTTACCCCCTAGCGGGAGGAAACACAGATACGCAGTATTTT | CASSYPLAGGNTDTQYF
once | - | TRBJ2-3 | TRBV7-2 | TGTGCCAGCAGCTTAGAGGGGCGGATTGTCACAGATACGCAGTATTTT | CASSLEGRIVTDTQYF
- | TRBD2 | TRBJ2-1 | TRBV6-1 | TGTGCCAGCAGTGAACTAGCGGGAGGAGCGGGACCCCAGTTCTTC | CASSELAGGAGPQFF